The rows below give T cell receptor beta chains drawn from one sample of a study of blood T cell repertoires in COVID-19. Assay: immunoSEQ multiplex PCR; the TCRdb copy retains only in-frame clones and omits some. The sample gives roughly 500,000 clones, 89% of which show up once; approximately 0.9% is in the top ten. Material for sequencing was peripheral blood. Receptors were obtained from a man younger than 35 with COVID-19, enrolled during active disease. Each CDR3 is given with its conserved first and last residue. Each record gives: J gene, D gene, V gene, CDR3 protein, CDR3 DNA. The D gene is left open where the match is weak.

j_gene: TRBJ2-2
d_gene: TRBD2
v_gene: TRBV7-9
CDR3aa: CASSLTSGSLFGELFF
CDR3nt: TGTGCCAGCAGCTTGACTAGCGGGAGTCTCTTCGGGGAGCTGTTTTTT

j_gene: TRBJ2-5
d_gene: TRBD2
v_gene: TRBV4-2
CDR3aa: CASSPRGGEGETQYF
CDR3nt: TGTGCCAGCAGCCCAAGGGGAGGGGAAGGGGAGACCCAGTACTTC

j_gene: TRBJ2-1
d_gene: TRBD2
v_gene: TRBV2
CDR3aa: CASTGLANNEQFF
CDR3nt: TGTGCCAGCACTGGACTAGCCAACAATGAGCAGTTCTTC

j_gene: TRBJ2-1
d_gene: TRBD2
v_gene: TRBV6-5
CDR3aa: CASSGGTSGRDEQFF
CDR3nt: TGTGCCAGCAGCGGGGGGACTAGCGGGAGGGATGAGCAGTTCTTC

j_gene: TRBJ2-7
d_gene: NA
v_gene: TRBV4-1
CDR3aa: CASSLDTRGTYEQYF
CDR3nt: TGCGCCAGCAGCTTGGACACAAGAGGAACCTACGAGCAGTACTTC

j_gene: TRBJ2-7
d_gene: TRBD1
v_gene: TRBV27
CDR3aa: CASSAPTGKSYEQYF
CDR3nt: TGTGCCAGCAGTGCCCCGACAGGGAAATCCTACGAGCAGTACTTC

j_gene: TRBJ1-1
d_gene: NA
v_gene: TRBV3-1/TRBV3-2
CDR3aa: CASSHTGTEAFF
CDR3nt: TGTGCCAGCAGCCACACCGGGACAGAAGCTTTCTTT

j_gene: TRBJ1-3
d_gene: NA
v_gene: TRBV5-5
CDR3aa: CASSFLTSGNTIYF
CDR3nt: TGTGCCAGCAGCTTTCTAACCTCCGGAAACACCATATATTTT

j_gene: TRBJ2-7
d_gene: TRBD1
v_gene: TRBV6-6
CDR3aa: CASSPRQGAAYEQYF
CDR3nt: TGTGCCAGCAGTCCCCGACAGGGGGCCGCCTACGAGCAGTACTTC

j_gene: TRBJ2-7
d_gene: NA
v_gene: TRBV10-1
CDR3aa: CASSESGRVNEQYF
CDR3nt: TGCGCCAGCAGTGAGTCGGGCAGGGTGAACGAGCAGTACTTC

j_gene: TRBJ2-5
d_gene: NA
v_gene: TRBV14
CDR3aa: CASSLTKGSLKETQYF
CDR3nt: TGTGCCAGCAGCCTGACCAAAGGGAGCCTTAAAGAGACCCAGTACTTC

j_gene: TRBJ2-3
d_gene: NA
v_gene: TRBV18
CDR3aa: CASSLSPTGLDTQYF
CDR3nt: TGTGCCAGCTCACTCTCCCCGACGGGGTTAGATACGCAGTATTTT

j_gene: TRBJ1-2
d_gene: NA
v_gene: TRBV21-1
CDR3aa: CASSKPGQIDYGYTF
CDR3nt: TGTGCCAGCAGCAAGCCGGGACAGATCGACTATGGCTACACCTTC

j_gene: TRBJ2-2
d_gene: NA
v_gene: TRBV3-1/TRBV3-2
CDR3aa: CASSQAVTGELFF
CDR3nt: TGTGCCAGCAGCCAGGCCGTCACCGGGGAGCTGTTTTTT